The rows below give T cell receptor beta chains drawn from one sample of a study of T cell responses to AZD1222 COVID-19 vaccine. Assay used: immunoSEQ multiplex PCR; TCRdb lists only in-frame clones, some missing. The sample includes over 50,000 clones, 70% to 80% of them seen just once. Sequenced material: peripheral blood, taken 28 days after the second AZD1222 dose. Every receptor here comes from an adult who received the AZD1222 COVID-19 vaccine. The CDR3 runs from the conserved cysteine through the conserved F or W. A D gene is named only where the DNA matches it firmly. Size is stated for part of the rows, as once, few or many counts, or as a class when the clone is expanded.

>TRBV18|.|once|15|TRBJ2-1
TGTGCCAGCTCTCCCGGGACATCCCAGATGGATGAGCAGTTCTTC
CASSPGTSQMDEQFF
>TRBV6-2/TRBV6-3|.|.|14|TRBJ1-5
TGTGCCAGCAGTTGGCCGGCCGCAGGTCAGCCCCAGCATTTT
CASSWPAAGQPQHF
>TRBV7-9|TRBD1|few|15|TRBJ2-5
TGTGCCAGCAGAGAGACCGGGACAGGGGAAGAGACCCAGTACTTC
CASRETGTGEETQYF
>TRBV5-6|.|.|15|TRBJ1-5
TGTGCCAGCAGCTTGGGTCCAGGCCCAAATCAGCCCCAGCATTTT
CASSLGPGPNQPQHF
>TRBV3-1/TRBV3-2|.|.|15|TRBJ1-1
TGTGCCAGCAGCCAAGATCTCGTGGGGAACACTGAAGCTTTCTTT
CASSQDLVGNTEAFF
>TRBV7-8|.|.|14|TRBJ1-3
TGTGCCAGCACTCCCGGGGGGGCTGGAAACACCATATATTTT
CASTPGGAGNTIYF
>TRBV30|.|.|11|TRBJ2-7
TGTGCCTATGGACGGATCTACGAGCAGTACTTC
CAYGRIYEQYF
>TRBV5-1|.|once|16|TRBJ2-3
TGCGCCAGCAGCCGTACCCCGACAGGACGCACAGATACGCAGTATTTT
CASSRTPTGRTDTQYF
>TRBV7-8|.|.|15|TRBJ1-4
TGTGCCAGCAGCCGAGCACGGGGGATTGATGAAAAACTGTTTTTT
CASSRARGIDEKLFF
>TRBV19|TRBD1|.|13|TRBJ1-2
TGTGCCAGTACCAGGGGGACAAACTATGGCTACACCTTC
CASTRGTNYGYTF
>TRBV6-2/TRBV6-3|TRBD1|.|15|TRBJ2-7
TGTGCCAGCAGTTTCACGACAGGGTTCTCCTACGAGCAGTACTTC
CASSFTTGFSYEQYF
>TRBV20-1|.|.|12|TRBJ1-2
TGCAGTGCTAGTTTAGGGGACTATGGCTACACCTTC
CSASLGDYGYTF
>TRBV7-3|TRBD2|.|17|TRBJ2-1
TGTGCCAGCAGCTTAGGCGACGGGACTAGCGGGAACAATGAGCAGTTCTTC
CASSLGDGTSGNNEQFF
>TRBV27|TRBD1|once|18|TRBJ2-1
TGTGCCAGCAGTTTATCGAGGGACAGGGGTGGATTCGAGGGTGAGCAGTTCTTC
CASSLSRDRGGFEGEQFF
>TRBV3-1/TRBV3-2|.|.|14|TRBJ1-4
TGTGCCAGCAGCCAGATGTTTTCTAATGAAAAACTGTTTTTT
CASSQMFSNEKLFF
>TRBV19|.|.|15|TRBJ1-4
TGTGCCAGTAGAGATCCCGGGAGCACTAATGAAAAACTGTTTTTT
CASRDPGSTNEKLFF
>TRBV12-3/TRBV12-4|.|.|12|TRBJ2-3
TGTGCCAGCACGTACCGGGCTTTAGGGCAGTATTTT
CASTYRALGQYF
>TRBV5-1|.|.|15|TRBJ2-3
TGCGCCAGCAGCATCCTGGCGGGGAGCACAGATACGCAGTATTTT
CASSILAGSTDTQYF
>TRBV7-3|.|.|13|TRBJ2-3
TGTGCCAGCAGCTTCTCCGGCACAGATACGCAGTATTTT
CASSFSGTDTQYF
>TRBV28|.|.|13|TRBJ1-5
TGTGCCAGCAACACAGGCCGTGATCAGCCCCAGCATTTT
CASNTGRDQPQHF
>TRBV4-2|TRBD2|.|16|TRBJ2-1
TGTGCCAGCAGCCAAGATCTAGCGGGGGGAGACAATGAGCAGTTCTTC
CASSQDLAGGDNEQFF
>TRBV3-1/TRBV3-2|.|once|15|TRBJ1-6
TGTGCCAGCAGCCAAGAGGACGGTTTCAATTCACCCCTCCACTTT
CASSQEDGFNSPLHF
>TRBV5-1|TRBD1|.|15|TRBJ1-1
TGCGCCAGCAGCTTACGAGACAGGGCGAACACTGAAGCTTTCTTT
CASSLRDRANTEAFF